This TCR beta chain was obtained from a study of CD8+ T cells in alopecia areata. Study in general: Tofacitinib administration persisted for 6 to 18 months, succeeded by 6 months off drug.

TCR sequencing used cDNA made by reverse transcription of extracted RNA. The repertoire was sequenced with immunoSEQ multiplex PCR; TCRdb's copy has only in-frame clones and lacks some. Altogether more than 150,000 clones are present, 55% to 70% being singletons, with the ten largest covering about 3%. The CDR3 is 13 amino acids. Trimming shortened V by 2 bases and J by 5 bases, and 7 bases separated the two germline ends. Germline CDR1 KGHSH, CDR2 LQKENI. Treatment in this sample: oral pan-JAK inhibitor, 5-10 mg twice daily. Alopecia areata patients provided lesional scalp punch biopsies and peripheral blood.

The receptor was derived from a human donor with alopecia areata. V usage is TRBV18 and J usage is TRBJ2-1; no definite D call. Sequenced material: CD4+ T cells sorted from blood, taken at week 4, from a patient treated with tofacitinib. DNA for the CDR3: TGTGCCAGCTCACCAGGAATACACAATGAGCAGTTCTTC. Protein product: CASSPGIHNEQFF. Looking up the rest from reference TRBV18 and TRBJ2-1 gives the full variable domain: NAGVMQNPRHLVRRRGQEARLRCSPMKGHSHVYWYRQLPEEGLKFMVYLQKENIIDESGMPKERFSAEFPKEGPSILRIQQVVRGDSAAYFCASSPGIHNEQFFGPGTRLTVL.